What follows are 21 T cell receptor beta chains derived from one specimen sequenced in a study of blood T cells in healthy people across ages. With a J-beta primer mix and a sample-barcoded 5' primer, a second PCR ran roughly 7 to 11 cycles. MiXCR, applied by TCRdb to the 5' RACE reads, yields one record per CDR3 protein. This sample has some 1.5 million distinct CDR3 sequences, with about 28% found just once. Sequencing used blood. The receptor source for this set is a woman aged 30 to 39 in good health.

The chain combines TRBV7-9 with TRBJ1-1; D gene ambiguous. This CDR3 has 14 amino acids. V dropped 1 base and J dropped 3 bases, with 9 bases sitting between them. Germline CDR1 is SEHNR and CDR2 is FQNEAQ (reference sequence). For the CDR3, the DNA is TGTGCCAGCAGCTTAGGGTCGACGGACACTGAAGCTTTCTTT. Translation: CASSLGSTDTEAFF.

This clonotype was seen a few times. The chain employs TRBV3-1 and TRBJ2-1; D unclear. Germline V gives CDR1 LGHDT, CDR2 YNNKEL (reference sequence). V was pared by 10 bases and J by 0 bases, with 13 bases between. CDR3 length equals 14 residues. DNA of the CDR3: TGTGCCACCAAAGGCGCCAGCTCCTACAATGAGCAGTTCTTC. Translated: CATKGASSYNEQFF.

This clonotype was observed a handful of times. CDR3 DNA sequence: TGCAGCGTGGTCGATGGGGTTGAAAAACTGTTTTTT. This sequence encodes CSVVDGVEKLFF. V usage is TRBV29-1 and J usage is TRBJ1-4; no clear D. The CDR3 spans 12 residues. Per the germline V gene, CDR1 is SQVTM and CDR2 is ANQGSEA. V dropped 6 bases and J dropped 7 bases, with 12 bases sitting between them.

This clonotype turned up a few times. V and J are TRBV6-2 or TRBV6-3 and TRBJ2-1; D may be TRBD2 (6 bases). This CDR3 has 15 residues. The germline V gene has CDR1 MNHEY and CDR2 SVGEGT. V dropped 5 bases and J dropped 5 bases, with 16 bases sitting between them. This CDR3 is CASSRWGAGDNEQFF. The CDR3 bases are TGTGCCAGCAGTAGATGGGGAGCGGGCGACAATGAGCAGTTCTTC.

The chain is built from TRBV5-1 and TRBJ1-2; D gene uncertain. Trimming shortened V by 0 bases and J by 7 bases, and 10 bases separated the two germline ends. The CDR3 spans 13 residues. Germline V gene sequence: CDR1 SGHRS, CDR2 YFSETQ. DNA of the CDR3: TGCGCCAGCAGCTTGGGTCCCGGAGGTGGCTACACCTTC. Protein sequence: CASSLGPGGGYTF.

This clonotype was seen only a few times. The chain carries TRBV29-1 and TRBJ2-7; possible D gene TRBD2, 5 bases. Germline-derived CDR1 and CDR2 are SQVTM and ANQGSEA. This CDR3 has 15 residues. V lost 6 bases and J 2 bases, leaving 20 bases between the germline ends. CDR3 amino acids: CSVRRLSVRAYEQYF. CDR3 DNA: TGCAGCGTCCGGCGGCTTAGCGTGAGGGCCTACGAGCAGTACTTC.

This clonotype was recorded at least ten times. The rearrangement links TRBV7-2 to TRBJ2-7; 10 bases map to TRBD2. The CDR3 is 16 residues long. Germline V gene sequence: CDR1 SGHTA, CDR2 FQGNSA. V was clipped by 1 base and J by 6 bases; unmatched bases: 9. In nucleotides, the CDR3 is TGTGCCAGCAGCTTAGTCTTTGTGACTAGCGGGCGCGAGCAGTACTTC. Translating gives CASSLVFVTSGREQYF.

About this clonotype: One junction end does not reproduce the germline sequence, and a read error may be involved. The J gene is TRBJ2-7, the V gene TRBV3-1; D possibly corresponds to TRBD2 (5 bases). Germline CDR1 reads LGHDT; CDR2 reads YNNKEL (reference sequence). This CDR3 is built from 14 residues. Here the CDR3 reads CASSQGPGGTARHF. The CDR3 DNA sequence: TGTGCCAGCAGCCAAGGGCCCGGAGGCACAGCGCGTCACTTC.

This clonotype has at least ten counts. The rearrangement links TRBV5-1 to TRBJ2-7; TRBD1 matches at 9 bases. Germline lookup yields CDR1 SGHRS and CDR2 YFSETQ. With 5 bases clipped from V and 6 bases from J, the junction kept 9 bases outside the gene matches. CDR3 length equals 14 residues. CDR3 region: CASRLTGGTAEQYF. DNA for the CDR3: TGCGCCAGCAGACTTACAGGGGGCACTGCCGAGCAGTACTTC.

The sample holds many counts of this clonotype. V usage is TRBV20-1 and J usage is TRBJ1-5; D not certain. Germline-derived CDR1 and CDR2 are DFQATT and SNEGSKA (reference sequence). Trimming pared 6 bases from V and 4 bases from J, leaving 10 bases between. This CDR3 region has 12 residues. This chain's CDR3 is CSARLGNQPQHF. The CDR3 DNA reads TGCAGTGCCAGGCTAGGGAATCAGCCCCAGCATTTT.

This clonotype was seen more than once but under ten times. Here the CDR3 reads CASGLPESGRGETQYF. DNA of the CDR3: TGTGCCAGCGGTCTCCCTGAGAGCGGGAGAGGGGAGACCCAGTACTTC. The chain joins TRBV6-5 to TRBJ2-5; 8 nucleotides match TRBD2. From germline, CDR1 is MNHEY and CDR2 SVGAGI. V lost 8 bases and J lost 5; bases outside the gene matches: 16. The CDR3 contains 16 residues.

The V gene is TRBV6-5, the J gene TRBJ1-5; D is possibly TRBD1 (5 bases). Germline-derived CDR1 and CDR2 are MNHEY and SVGAGI. This CDR3 has 15 residues. V was cut by 5 bases and J by 7 bases, with 18 bases left in between. The CDR3 protein is CASSAWAGRDQPQHF. The CDR3 DNA reads as TGTGCCAGCAGTGCGTGGGCCGGTCGGGACCAGCCCCAGCATTTT.

The chain combines TRBV7-6 with TRBJ2-2, with D unclear. V was clipped by 4 bases and J by 3 bases, with 6 bases between them. The CDR3 has 13 residues. From germline, CDR1 is SGHVS and CDR2 FNYEAQ. CDR3 coding DNA: TGTGCCAGCAGCTCTCGTTACACCGGGGAGCTGTTTTTT. This translates into CASSSRYTGELFF.

This clonotype was counted only a few times. This sequence joins TRBV11-1 and TRBJ2-7, with TRBD2 as a possible D gene (5 bases). With 0 bases removed from V and 8 bases from J, the gap between germline ends came to 20 bases. Germline CDR1 is SGHAT and CDR2 is FQDESV (reference sequence). The CDR3 loop spans 16 amino acids. CDR3: CASSLAARALGVQQYF. The DNA of the CDR3 is TGTGCCAGCAGCTTAGCGGCGAGGGCTCTGGGTGTGCAGCAGTACTTC. The full variable domain, with the rest looked up from reference TRBV11-1 and TRBJ2-7, is EAEVAQSPRYKITEKSQAVAFWCDPISGHATLYWYRQILGQGPELLVQFQDESVVDDSQLPKDRFSAERLKGVDSTLKIQPAELGDSAMYLCASSLAARALGVQQYFGPGTRLTVT.

This sequence joins TRBV15 and TRBJ2-5; the match to TRBD2 covers 14 bases. CDR1 LNHNV and CDR2 YYDKDF come from the germline V gene (reference sequence). There are 16 residues in the CDR3. V shed 5 bases, J shed 2 bases, and the junction held 4 bases outside the gene matches. The CDR3 is CATSPRLAGGQETQYF. CDR3 DNA sequence: TGTGCCACCAGCCCCCGACTAGCGGGAGGGCAAGAGACCCAGTACTTC.

In its sample, this clonotype was seen a few times. This rearrangement joins TRBV5-1 to TRBJ2-1; a weak D match, TRBD1 (6 bases). Germline V gives CDR1 SGHRS, CDR2 YFSETQ. The CDR3 contains 17 residues. V lost 3 bases and J lost 5, with 21 bases in between. The CDR3: CASSWTDGTAENNEQFF. Written as DNA, the CDR3 is TGCGCCAGCAGCTGGACAGATGGGACGGCGGAAAACAATGAGCAGTTCTTC.

This clonotype was counted only a few times. The chain couples TRBV7-9 to TRBJ2-1; maybe TRBD1 (5 bases). Germline lookup yields CDR1 SEHNR and CDR2 FQNEAQ (reference sequence). CDR3 size: 15 residues. Deletions cut 1 base from V and 6 bases from J, with 13 bases between. Here the CDR3 reads CASSLGPTGPNEQFF. In DNA, the CDR3 is TGTGCCAGCAGCTTAGGTCCAACAGGCCCCAATGAGCAGTTCTTC.

In DNA, the CDR3 is TGTGCCAGCAGCTCAGGGTATTCTGGAAACACCATATATTTT. It yields the protein CASSSGYSGNTIYF. This rearrangement joins TRBV6-5 to TRBJ1-3; TRBD1 is a possible D gene (5 bases). Trimming took off 6 bases at V and 1 base at J, with 10 bases between the two ends. The germline V gene encodes CDR1 MNHEY and CDR2 SVGAGI. This CDR3 region has 14 residues.

A word on this clonotype: A much larger clone lies a single base off, so this may be a read error. The chain employs TRBV11-2 and TRBJ2-1; unclear D gene. The J call may be mistaken, given a closer DNA end match to TRBJ2-7. This CDR3 is built from 14 residues. Germline V gene lookup returns CDR1 SGHAT and CDR2 FQNNGV. CDR3 protein: CASRAIGSSHEQYF. The DNA of the CDR3 is TGTGCCAGCAGAGCTATAGGGTCCTCCCACGAGCAGTACTTC.

This chain's CDR3 is CSAPPGTSDSGGETQYF. The CDR3 DNA is TGCAGTGCTCCACCCGGGACTAGCGATTCAGGTGGGGAGACCCAGTACTTC. The chain couples TRBV20-1 to TRBJ2-5; 10 nucleotides line up with TRBD2. Trimming took 5 bases from V and 5 from J; bases not matched to a gene: 17. The CDR3 is 17 amino acids. In germline, CDR1 is DFQATT, CDR2 SNEGSKA (reference sequence).

The chain is built from TRBV20-1 and TRBJ2-5; no clear D gene. The germline gives CDR1 DFQATT, CDR2 SNEGSKA (reference sequence). CDR3 length: 12 amino acids. Deletions cut 4 bases from V and 1 base from J, with 7 bases between. The CDR3 nucleotides are TGCAGTGCTATGACCCTCCAAGAGACCCAGTACTTC. Translating gives CSAMTLQETQYF.